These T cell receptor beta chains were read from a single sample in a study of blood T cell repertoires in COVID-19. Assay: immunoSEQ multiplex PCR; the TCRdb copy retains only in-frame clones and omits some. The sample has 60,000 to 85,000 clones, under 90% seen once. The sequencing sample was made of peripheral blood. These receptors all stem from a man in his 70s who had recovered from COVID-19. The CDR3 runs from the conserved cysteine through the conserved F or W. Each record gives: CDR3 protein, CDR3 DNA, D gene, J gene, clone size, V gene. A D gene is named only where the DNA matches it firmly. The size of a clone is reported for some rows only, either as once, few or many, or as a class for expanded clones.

CASSEVGGPRSSYNEQFF	TGTGCCAGCAGTGAAGTGGGAGGGCCACGGAGCTCCTACAATGAGCAGTTCTTC	TRBD2	TRBJ2-1	.	TRBV6-1
CASSLHPGLATNEQYF	TGTGCCAGCAGCCTCCACCCGGGACTAGCGACTAACGAGCAGTACTTC	TRBD2	TRBJ2-7	.	TRBV9
CASSPGQGRTGELFF	TGCGCCAGCAGTCCCGGACAGGGCAGGACCGGGGAGCTGTTTTTT	TRBD1	TRBJ2-2	.	TRBV5-1
CASSQDLWREGNTIYF	TGCGCCAGCAGCCAAGATCTGTGGAGGGAGGGAAACACCATATATTTT	.	TRBJ1-3	few	TRBV4-3
CASSYDRATGYTF	TGTGCCAGCAGTTACGACAGGGCGACTGGCTACACCTTC	TRBD1	TRBJ1-2	.	TRBV6-5
CASSSRLVRGELFF	TGTGCCAGTAGCTCCCGACTAGTGCGAGGGGAGCTGTTTTTT	.	TRBJ2-2	.	TRBV19
CASSLVRNQPQHF	TGTGCCAGCAGTTTAGTTCGGAATCAGCCCCAGCATTTT	.	TRBJ1-5	.	TRBV28
CSVEGWRGAGTDTQYF	TGCAGCGTTGAGGGTTGGCGGGGCGCGGGCACAGATACGCAGTATTTT	.	TRBJ2-3	.	TRBV29-1
CASSPNSGGSYEQYF	TGTGCCAGCAGCCCAAACTCCGGGGGGTCCTACGAGCAGTACTTC	TRBD2	TRBJ2-7	.	TRBV7-2
CATSPAGTYNEQFF	TGTGCCACCAGCCCAGCGGGAACCTACAATGAGCAGTTCTTC	TRBD2	TRBJ2-1	.	TRBV24-1
CASSSAGARNTEAFF	TGTGCCAGCAGCTCAGCGGGCGCGAGGAACACTGAAGCTTTCTTT	.	TRBJ1-1	.	TRBV11-2
CASSPETGQIYGYTF	TGCGCCAGCAGCCCCGAAACGGGACAAATCTATGGCTACACCTTC	.	TRBJ1-2	.	TRBV5-1
CAWSPVTENTGELFF	TGTGCCTGGAGTCCGGTGACAGAGAACACCGGGGAGCTGTTTTTT	.	TRBJ2-2	.	TRBV30
CASSLRTSGDEEQFF	TGTGCCAGCAGCCTCAGGACTAGCGGCGATGAAGAGCAGTTCTTC	TRBD2	TRBJ2-1	.	TRBV7-6
CASSQVGLDYNYGYTF	TGTGCCAGCAGCCAAGTGGGTCTGGACTATAACTATGGCTACACCTTC	.	TRBJ1-2	.	TRBV14
CATSDPNRAQETQYF	TGTGCCACCAGTGATCCCAACAGGGCCCAAGAGACCCAGTACTTC	.	TRBJ2-5	.	TRBV24-1
CASSLGGSGRPGNEQFF	TGTGCCAGCAGTTTAGGGGGTTCGGGGAGGCCGGGCAATGAGCAGTTCTTC	.	TRBJ2-1	.	TRBV28
CASSQGTTNYEQYF	TGTGCCAGCAGCCAAGGGACTACCAACTACGAGCAGTACTTC	.	TRBJ2-7	.	TRBV3-1/TRBV3-2
CASRSGAGGGYEQYF	TGTGCCAGCAGATCCGGAGCGGGAGGAGGGTATGAGCAGTACTTC	TRBD2	TRBJ2-7	once	TRBV6-5
CASSRQGNSYGYTF	TGTGCCAGTAGCCGACAGGGGAATAGTTATGGCTACACCTTC	TRBD1	TRBJ1-2	.	TRBV19
CASSLGDREDTGELFF	TGCGCCAGCAGCTTAGGGGACAGGGAAGATACCGGGGAGCTGTTTTTT	TRBD1	TRBJ2-2	.	TRBV5-1
CASSGRTGLANYEQYF	TGTGCCAGCAGCGGGAGGACAGGGCTCGCGAACTACGAGCAGTACTTC	TRBD1	TRBJ2-7	few	TRBV7-9
CASSSRTENTEAFF	TGTGCCAGCAGCTCCCGGACAGAAAACACTGAAGCTTTCTTT	.	TRBJ1-1	once	TRBV3-1/TRBV3-2
CASSSRDRDTQYF	TGTGCCAGCAGTTCGAGGGACAGAGATACGCAGTATTTT	TRBD1	TRBJ2-3	once	TRBV12-3/TRBV12-4
CSAKRAGVSSYNEQFF	TGCAGCGCGAAGAGAGCGGGAGTGAGCTCCTACAATGAGCAGTTCTTC	TRBD2	TRBJ2-1	.	TRBV29-1
CASSNGQGSDNSPLHF	TGTGCCAGCAGCAATGGACAGGGGTCGGATAATTCACCCCTCCACTTT	TRBD1	TRBJ1-6	.	TRBV7-9
CASSPLGGSNTEAFF	TGTGCCAGCAGTCCCCTGGGGGGAAGCAACACTGAAGCTTTCTTT	.	TRBJ1-1	.	TRBV28
CASSEGPIYGYTF	TGTGCCAGCAGTGAGGGCCCAATCTATGGCTACACCTTC	.	TRBJ1-2	.	TRBV2
CATHRSLIRVSYNEQFF	TGTGCCACACACAGGTCCCTAATTCGAGTCTCCTACAATGAGCAGTTCTTC	.	TRBJ2-1	.	TRBV25-1
CASSLTPGQRVLNTEAFF	TGCGCCAGCAGCTTAACCCCCGGACAGCGAGTTCTGAACACTGAAGCTTTCTTT	.	TRBJ1-1	.	TRBV5-1
CASSEQTNSPLHF	TGTGCCAGCAGCGAACAAACGAATTCACCCCTCCACTTT	.	TRBJ1-6	.	TRBV9
CASTVGRGTEAFF	TGTGCCAGCACGGTGGGGCGGGGCACTGAAGCTTTCTTT	.	TRBJ1-1	.	TRBV2
CASSLGTLAGELFF	TGTGCCAGCAGCCTTGGGACACTCGCCGGGGAGCTGTTTTTT	.	TRBJ2-2	.	TRBV3-1/TRBV3-2
CASSDPLPTASRDTQYF	TGTGCCAGCAGTGATCCTCTACCGACAGCTTCTCGGGATACGCAGTATTTT	.	TRBJ2-3	few	TRBV2
CASSFSGNQPQHF	TGTGCCAGCAGCTTTTCTGGCAATCAGCCCCAGCATTTT	.	TRBJ1-5	.	TRBV5-6
CASSLQQGQETQYF	TGTGCCAGCAGTTTACAACAGGGGCAAGAGACCCAGTACTTC	TRBD1	TRBJ2-5	.	TRBV27
CASSLWAPQAGGPADTQYF	TGTGCCAGCAGCTTGTGGGCGCCCCAGGCGGGAGGGCCGGCCGATACGCAGTATTTT	TRBD2	TRBJ2-3	.	TRBV5-4
CASLRDRGPGNEQFF	TGTGCCAGCTTACGGGACAGGGGGCCGGGGAATGAGCAGTTCTTC	TRBD1	TRBJ2-1	.	TRBV2
CASSLEGDSRAFHSGNTIYF	TGCGCCAGCAGCTTGGAAGGGGACAGCAGGGCCTTTCATTCTGGAAACACCATATATTTT	TRBD1	TRBJ1-3	once	TRBV5-1
CAISESTEGNTIYF	TGTGCCATCAGTGAGTCCACTGAGGGAAACACCATATATTTT	.	TRBJ1-3	.	TRBV10-3
CTGGLLNTEAFF	TGTACGGGGGGGCTCCTGAACACTGAAGCTTTCTTT	.	TRBJ1-1	.	TRBV30
CSASPSGGYQETQYF	TGCAGTGCTAGTCCCAGCGGGGGCTACCAAGAGACCCAGTACTTC	TRBD2	TRBJ2-5	.	TRBV20-1
CAIKGLARDEQFF	TGTGCCATCAAAGGACTAGCAAGGGATGAGCAGTTCTTC	TRBD2	TRBJ2-1	.	TRBV10-3
CAWSDLAGDGTGELFF	TGTGCCTGGAGTGATCTAGCGGGAGATGGAACCGGGGAGCTGTTTTTT	TRBD2	TRBJ2-2	.	TRBV30
CASSPDRGNEKLFF	TGTGCCAGCAGCCCGGACAGGGGTAATGAAAAACTGTTTTTT	TRBD1	TRBJ1-4	.	TRBV7-2
CASSLKRRTSGVIQETQYF	TGTGCCAGCAGTTTAAAAAGGCGGACTAGCGGGGTGATCCAAGAGACCCAGTACTTC	TRBD2	TRBJ2-5	.	TRBV27
CATRGQGSEKLFF	TGTGCCACCCGAGGACAGGGCAGTGAAAAACTGTTTTTT	TRBD1	TRBJ1-4	once	TRBV27
CSAPRDGYTF	TGCAGTGCTCCCAGGGATGGCTACACCTTC	.	TRBJ1-2	few	TRBV20-1
CASSFYSPNEQFF	TGTGCCAGCAGCTTTTACAGTCCCAATGAGCAGTTCTTC	.	TRBJ2-1	.	TRBV7-6
CASSLSSGGFSYNEQFF	TGCGCCAGCAGCTTGTCTAGCGGGGGGTTCTCCTACAATGAGCAGTTCTTC	TRBD2	TRBJ2-1	.	TRBV5-1
CASRPRSTGSPYEQYF	TGTGCCAGCAGACCCAGATCGACAGGGAGCCCCTACGAGCAGTACTTC	TRBD1	TRBJ2-7	.	TRBV6-6
CAWASGLLNEQFF	TGTGCCTGGGCCTCAGGGCTCCTCAATGAGCAGTTCTTC	.	TRBJ2-1	.	TRBV30
CASSLFQGGQPQHF	TGTGCCAGCAGTCTCTTCCAGGGAGGACAGCCCCAGCATTTT	.	TRBJ1-5	.	TRBV6-2/TRBV6-3
CAISESVGTSGSGEQFF	TGTGCCATCAGTGAGTCAGTGGGGACTAGCGGGAGTGGCGAGCAGTTCTTC	TRBD2	TRBJ2-1	.	TRBV10-3
CASSIGSSNQPQHF	TGTGCCAGTAGTATAGGCAGTAGCAATCAGCCCCAGCATTTT	.	TRBJ1-5	.	TRBV19
CASRATPGRGGYTF	TGTGCCAGCAGAGCGACTCCGGGACGGGGGGGCTACACCTTC	.	TRBJ1-2	.	TRBV6-4
CASSQEGSSGNTIYF	TGTGCCAGCAGCCAGGAGGGGAGCTCTGGAAACACCATATATTTT	.	TRBJ1-3	.	TRBV4-2
CASSGTSSSTDTQYF	TGCGCCAGCAGCGGGACTAGCAGCAGCACAGATACGCAGTATTTT	TRBD2	TRBJ2-3	.	TRBV5-1
CASSPGFSRHYEQYF	TGTGCCAGCAGCCCAGGGTTTTCTAGGCACTACGAGCAGTACTTC	.	TRBJ2-7	.	TRBV7-2
CASSLRLAGVLKTQYF	TGTGCCAGTAGTTTAAGACTAGCGGGAGTTTTAAAGACCCAGTACTTC	TRBD2	TRBJ2-5	.	TRBV19